This TCR beta chain was recorded in a study of blood T cells in healthy people across ages. Alongside a J-beta primer mix, a sample-barcoded 5' primer served in a second PCR lasting about 6 to 12 cycles. TCRdb passed the 5' RACE reads through MiXCR, listing each CDR3 protein once. The sample holds about 1.8 million distinct CDR3 sequences, around 50% seen once. The germline gives CDR1 LGHNA, CDR2 YNFKEQ. This CDR3 is 13 amino acids long. This chain joins TRBV4-2 and TRBJ2-5; D might be TRBD1 (5 bases). The J call may be faulty, since TRBJ2-7 better matches the DNA end. Sequences were obtained from blood. The receptor was derived from a woman between 35 and 50 years old in good health. CDR3 sequence reads: CASNDRLGYEQYF. The CDR3 nucleotides are TGTGCCAGCAACGACAGATTAGGATACGAGCAGTACTTC.